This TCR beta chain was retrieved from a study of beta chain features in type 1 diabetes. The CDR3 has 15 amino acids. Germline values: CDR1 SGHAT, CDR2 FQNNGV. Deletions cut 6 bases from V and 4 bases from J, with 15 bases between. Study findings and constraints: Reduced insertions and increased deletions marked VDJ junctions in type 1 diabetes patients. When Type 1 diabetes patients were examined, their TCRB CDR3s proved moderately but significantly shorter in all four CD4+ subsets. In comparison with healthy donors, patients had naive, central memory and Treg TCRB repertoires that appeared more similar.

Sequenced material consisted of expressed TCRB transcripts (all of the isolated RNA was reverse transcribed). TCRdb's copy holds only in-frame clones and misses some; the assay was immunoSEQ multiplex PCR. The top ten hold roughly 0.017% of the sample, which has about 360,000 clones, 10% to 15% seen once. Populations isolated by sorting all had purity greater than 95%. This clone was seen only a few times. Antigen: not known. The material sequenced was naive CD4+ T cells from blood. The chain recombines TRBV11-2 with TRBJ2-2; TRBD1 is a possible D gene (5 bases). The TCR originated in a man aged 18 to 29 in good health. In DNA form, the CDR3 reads TGTGCCAGCAGTTTGGTGACAGCCGTCACCGGGGAGCTGTTTTTT. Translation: CASSLVTAVTGELFF.